The 16 T cell receptor beta chains presented below share a single source sample, sequenced in a study of spatial heterogeneity in lung cancer. The time point denotes: sample taken at primary tumor resection. Sequencing was performed on whole RNA extracted from tumor and nontumor lung tissue, or from frozen PBMC, and the material was left unsorted. Using its own MiXCR run on the 5' RACE reads, TCRdb lists one record per CDR3 protein. The sample lists around 7,000 distinct CDR3 sequences, around 7% occurring once. The sample was PBMCs, taken at surgery. The receptor set was obtained from a male donor with early-stage non-small cell lung cancer.

This clonotype occurred a few times. This beta chain is an off-target read within a library intended for alpha chains, so its frequency means little. The CDR3, as DNA: TGTGCCAGCAGCTTAGCGCTTAGGGGGTACAATGAGCAGTTCTTC. Protein product: CASSLALRGYNEQFF. The chain combines TRBV7-2 with TRBJ2-1; the D gene is possibly TRBD1 (6 bases). Germline V CDR1 and CDR2: SGHTA, FQGNSA. The CDR3 contains 15 residues. V lost 0 bases, J lost 4 bases, and 10 bases lay in between.

Worth noting for this clonotype: This beta chain lies outside the target of a library built for alpha chains; its clone size means little. The V and J genes are TRBV2 and TRBJ2-5; D gene uncertain. V was trimmed by 3 bases and J by 4 bases, leaving 3 bases between them. The CDR3 is 11 residues long. In germline, CDR1 is SNHLY, CDR2 FYNNEI. In DNA form, the CDR3 reads TGTGCCAGCAGTGAGGTAGAGACCCAGTACTTC. Protein: CASSEVETQYF.

Comments on this clonotype: This beta chain is a stray sequence in a library constructed for alpha chains; its clone size is not meaningful. The CDR3, as DNA: TGCGCCAGCAGCTTGGCCCAGGGACTAGCGGCCAATGAGCAGTTCTTC. The encoded protein is CASSLAQGLAANEQFF. The chain employs TRBV5-1 and TRBJ2-1; 11 bases align to TRBD2. The CDR3 runs to 16 residues. Germline V gene data show CDR1 as SGHRS and CDR2 as YFSETQ. V was clipped by 0 bases and J by 6 bases; unmatched bases: 5.

This clonotype occurred many times. Little can be read into the size of this beta chain, an off-target read in a library designed for alpha chains. The chain has TRBV6-5 and TRBJ2-3, with 10 bases identical to TRBD2. The junction had 5 bases not matched to a gene; V was cut back by 4 bases and J by 1 base. Germline assignment: CDR1 MNHEY and CDR2 SVGAGI. The CDR3 length is 16 residues. The CDR3 loop is CASSSPGLAGTDTQYF. CDR3 sequence (DNA): TGTGCCAGCAGTTCTCCAGGACTAGCGGGCACAGATACGCAGTATTTT.

In this sample, this clonotype turned up many times. Since it is a stray read in a library aimed at alpha chains, this beta chain has a size that is not meaningful. V gene TRBV11-3 combines with J gene TRBJ2-1, with no clear D. The V gene lost 2 bases and the J gene lost 8 bases, with 13 bases spanning the gap. CDR1 is SGHNT, CDR2 YENEEA, per germline. The CDR3 runs to 14 residues. CDR3 residues: CASSLYGDEYEQFF. DNA of the CDR3: TGTGCCAGCAGCTTATATGGGGATGAATATGAGCAGTTCTTC.

With regard to this clonotype: A library prepared for alpha chains yielded this beta chain as an off-target read; its size is of little meaning. The chain couples TRBV5-1 to TRBJ2-7; D remains ambiguous. V dropped 5 bases and J dropped 3 bases, with 12 bases sitting between them. CDR3 length: 13 amino acids. Germline CDR1 and CDR2: SGHRS and YFSETQ. The CDR3 sequence: CASSQGGDYEQYF. CDR3 in DNA: TGCGCCAGCAGTCAAGGTGGGGACTACGAGCAGTACTTC.

In this sample, this clonotype turned up a few times. This beta chain appears as a stray read in a library generated for alpha chains; its size is not informative. The gene calls are TRBV18 and TRBJ1-4; no firm D call. V lost 3 bases, J lost 0 bases, and 11 bases lay in between. Per germline, CDR1 KGHSH and CDR2 LQKENI. CDR3 length equals 16 residues. The CDR3 sequence: CASSPEFGSTNEKLFF. Here the CDR3 DNA reads TGTGCCAGCTCACCCGAGTTCGGTTCAACTAATGAAAAACTGTTTTTT.

This clonotype has a count of ten or more. This beta chain lies outside the target of a library built for alpha chains; its clone size means little. The CDR3 bases are TGTGCCAGCAGTTCCCTCGCGGGAGTGTATTTT. Amino acids: CASSSLAGVYF. V gene TRBV6-5 combines with J gene TRBJ2-3; the match to TRBD2 covers 7 bases. This CDR3 region has 11 residues. With 4 bases clipped from V and 14 bases from J, the junction kept 6 bases outside the gene matches. From germline, CDR1 is MNHEY and CDR2 SVGAGI.

This clonotype was seen repeatedly, ten times or more. Little can be read into the size of this beta chain, an off-target read in a library designed for alpha chains. V is TRBV5-6 and J is TRBJ2-7; TRBD1 matches 9 bases. The germline V gene has CDR1 SGHDT and CDR2 YYEEEE. The CDR3 is 14 amino acids. With V trimmed by 2 bases and J by 7 bases, 7 bases remained unmatched. The CDR3 protein is CASSLGTGKGEQYF. The CDR3 DNA sequence: TGTGCCAGCAGCTTAGGGACAGGGAAGGGGGAGCAGTACTTC.

This clonotype was counted at least ten times. Because this beta chain is a stray read in a library intended to capture alpha chains, its abundance should not be given much weight. This chain links TRBV12-3 or TRBV12-4 with TRBJ2-1; D is perhaps TRBD2 (6 bases). CDR3 length: 15 amino acids. V gave up 1 base and J gave up 7 bases, with 14 bases separating them. The CDR3: CASSLGGGTQNEQFF. The CDR3 DNA follows: TGTGCCAGCAGTTTAGGGGGCGGGACTCAAAATGAGCAGTTCTTC.

There are many counts of this clonotype. Since the library was made to target alpha chains, this beta chain is a stray read and its abundance is not meaningful. V gene TRBV3-1 combines with J gene TRBJ2-3, with 7 bases aligning to TRBD2. Germline V CDR1 and CDR2: LGHDT, YNNKEL (reference sequence). V lost 4 bases, J lost 4 bases, and 11 bases stayed unmatched. The CDR3 runs 16 residues. DNA for the CDR3: TGTGCCAGCAGCCGTCCCGGGACTACTTATCCAGATACGCAGTATTTT. Its translation: CASSRPGTTYPDTQYF.

The table lists this clonotype with many counts. This beta chain turned up in a library designed for alpha chains; as an off-target read, its abundance says little. The gene calls are TRBV5-6 and TRBJ2-1, with 9 nucleotides matching TRBD2. V shed 4 bases, J shed 0 bases, and the junction held 8 bases outside the gene matches. Germline CDR1 is SGHDT and CDR2 is YYEEEE. The CDR3 runs 17 residues. In nucleotides, the CDR3 is TGTGCCAGCAGCGCACCGGGACTAGCAAGCTCCTACAATGAGCAGTTCTTC. It is translated as CASSAPGLASSYNEQFF. Complete variable domain (other parts from reference TRBV5-6 and TRBJ2-1): DAGVTQSPTHLIKTRGQQVTLRCSPKSGHDTVSWYQQALGQGPQFIFQYYEEEERQRGNFPDRFSGHQFPNYSSELNVNALLLGDSALYLCASSAPGLASSYNEQFFGPGTRLTVL.

This clonotype was detected ten times or more. Because this beta chain is a stray read in a library intended to capture alpha chains, its abundance should not be given much weight. J is TRBJ2-7 and V is TRBV29-1; D is possibly TRBD1 (6 bases). Germline CDR1 and CDR2: SQVTM and ANQGSEA. The V gene lost 7 bases and the J gene lost 1 base, with 11 bases spanning the gap. This CDR3 is 12 amino acids long. CDR3 residues: CSAQGSSYEQYF. In DNA, the CDR3 is TGCAGCGCGCAGGGGTCTTCCTACGAGCAGTACTTC.

This clonotype was observed many times. This beta chain is an unintended read in a library built for alpha chains; its size means little. The V call is TRBV10-1, the J call TRBJ2-2; TRBD2 might be the D (6 bases). The length of the CDR3 is 14 residues. CDR1 and CDR2 from the germline V gene are WNHNN and SYGVQD (reference sequence). V was pared by 8 bases and J by 2 bases, with 12 bases between. The CDR3 bases are TGCGCCAGCCGGAGGGACCTCAACACCGGGGAGCTGTTTTTT. This sequence encodes CASRRDLNTGELFF.

As for this clonotype: A library prepared for alpha chains yielded this beta chain as an off-target read; its size is of little meaning. The rearrangement joins TRBV5-5 to TRBJ2-7; no clear D. CDR1 is SGHKS, CDR2 YYEKEE, per germline (reference sequence). This CDR3 contains 15 residues. The V and J ends lost 4 bases and 7 bases respectively, with 21 bases between them. CDR3 coding DNA: TGTGCCAGCAGCCGAGGCCGCCAACCCCGCGAGGAGCAGTACTTC. It specifies CASSRGRQPREEQYF.

This clonotype has ten or more counts. The library was built for alpha chains, so this beta chain is an off-target read and its size means little. The chain combines TRBV19 with TRBJ1-5, with 9 bases lining up with TRBD1. The CDR3 spans 14 residues. Germline assignment: CDR1 LNHDA and CDR2 SQIVND (reference sequence). The V segment lost 4 bases and the J segment 2 bases; nucleotides outside the gene matches: 0. The CDR3 here is CASSRTGGNQPQHF. The CDR3 DNA sequence: TGTGCCAGTAGTAGGACAGGGGGCAATCAGCCCCAGCATTTT. Combining the CDR3 with reference TRBV19 and TRBJ1-5 gives the whole variable domain DGGITQSPKYLFRKEGQNVTLSCEQNLNHDAMYWYRQDPGQGLRLIYYSQIVNDFQKGDIAEGYSVSREKKESFPLTVTSAQKNPTAFYLCASSRTGGNQPQHFGDGTRLSIL.